A single sample gave rise to the 5 T cell receptor beta chains below, sequenced in a study of blood T cell repertoires in COVID-19. Here immunoSEQ multiplex PCR was the method, and the copy in TCRdb shows in-frame clones only, minus some. The data hold about 370,000 clones, with roughly 86% observed a single time. The specimen was peripheral blood. The receptors stem from a woman in her 30s with COVID-19, enrolled during active disease.

This chain uses TRBV9 with TRBJ2-3; the match to TRBD2 covers 10 bases. The J segment lost 4 bases and the V segment lost 4 bases, leaving 9 bases of the junction unmatched. This CDR3 contains 16 residues. Germline V CDR1 and CDR2: SGDLS, YYNGEE. In DNA form, the CDR3 reads TGTGCCAGCAGCCCTCCACGGGGACTAGCGTCAGATACGCAGTATTTT. It codes for CASSPPRGLASDTQYF.

The chain uses TRBV7-9 and TRBJ2-7; TRBD2 aligns across 10 bases. CDR1 is SEHNR, CDR2 FQNEAQ, per germline (reference sequence). The CDR3 extends over 13 amino acids. V lost 6 bases to trimming and J lost 7 bases; unmatched junction nucleotides: 6. The CDR3: CASSFSGRREQYF. CDR3 bases: TGTGCCAGCAGTTTTAGCGGGAGGAGAGAGCAGTACTTC.

J is TRBJ2-3 and V is TRBV15; possibly TRBD2 for D (5 bases). The CDR3 length is 11 residues. CDR1 is LNHNV, CDR2 YYDKDF, per germline (reference sequence). Deletions cut 9 bases from V and 4 bases from J, with 8 bases between. DNA for the CDR3: TGTGCCACAGCGAGGGCAGATACGCAGTATTTT. It translates to CATARADTQYF.

The chain has TRBV4-1 and TRBJ2-2; 8 nucleotides agree with TRBD2. This CDR3 region has 15 residues. Germline assignment: CDR1 MGHRA and CDR2 YSYEKL. V lost 1 base, J lost 6 bases, and 4 bases stayed unmatched. Here the CDR3 reads CASSQVAGIAGELFF. The CDR3 region has the DNA TGCGCCAGCAGCCAAGTAGCGGGGATCGCCGGGGAGCTGTTTTTT.

In DNA form, the CDR3 reads TGTGCCAGCAGCCAACAGGGGGCTAATCAGCCCCAGCATTTT. Protein product: CASSQQGANQPQHF. The J gene is TRBJ1-5, the V gene TRBV28, with 9 bases matching TRBD1. The CDR3 runs 14 residues. The germline V gene encodes CDR1 MDHEN and CDR2 SYDVKM. V lost 6 bases and J lost 4; bases outside the gene matches: 4.